One sample yielded the 15 T cell receptor beta chains listed below, sequenced in a study of blood T cells in healthy people across ages. A second about 7 to 11 cycle PCR used barcoded and J-beta primers. MiXCR, applied by TCRdb to the 5' RACE reads, yields one record per CDR3 protein. The profile shows under 850,000 distinct CDR3 sequences, roughly 34% of them singletons. Sequenced material: blood. The source is a man aged 18 to 29 in good health.

This clonotype was recorded a few times. The V gene is TRBV7-2, the J gene TRBJ1-2; no firm D call. From germline, CDR1 is SGHTA and CDR2 FQGNSA. Trimming stripped 1 base from V and 8 bases from J, with 11 bases between. This CDR3 contains 13 residues. CDR3 amino acids: CASSLVELGGYTF. CDR3 nucleotides: TGTGCCAGCAGCTTAGTTGAGCTAGGGGGCTACACCTTC.

This clonotype showed up many times. The chain is built from TRBV2 and TRBJ1-2, with 7 positions matching TRBD1. Losses at the gene ends were 10 bases for V and 4 bases for J; bases not matched to a gene: 9. Looked up from germline, CDR1 is SNHLY and CDR2 is FYNNEI. The CDR3 is made up of 13 amino acids. CDR3: CATVGQAGYGYTF. The CDR3 DNA reads as TGTGCCACCGTAGGACAGGCCGGCTATGGCTACACCTTC.

As for this clonotype: A clone one base away is much larger, so this may be a read error. The genes are TRBV6-6 and TRBJ2-3; TRBD1 might be the D (5 bases). This CDR3 comprises 14 residues. Germline CDR1 reads MNHNY; CDR2 reads SVGAGI (reference sequence). Trimming pared 6 bases from V and 2 bases from J, leaving 12 bases between. The CDR3 is CASRPTVDTDTQYF. DNA of the CDR3: TGTGCCAGCAGGCCGACAGTAGACACAGATACGCAGTATTTT.

The V call is TRBV6-2 or TRBV6-3, the J call TRBJ1-5; D gene uncertain. CDR1 is MNHEY, CDR2 SVGEGT, per germline. V was shortened by 6 bases and J by 0 bases, with 12 bases between the two germline ends. The length of the CDR3 is 15 residues. CDR3 nucleotides: TGTGCCAGCAGAGTCGGGAGCAGTAGCAATCAGCCCCAGCATTTT. Encoded protein: CASRVGSSSNQPQHF.

This clonotype was observed a handful of times. V and J are TRBV29-1 and TRBJ2-5, with D perhaps matching TRBD1 (6 bases). CDR3 size: 15 residues. The germline V gene has CDR1 SQVTM and CDR2 ANQGSEA. With 4 bases removed from V and 1 base from J, the gap between germline ends came to 16 bases. Written as DNA, the CDR3 is TGCAGCGTTGGGCCAACTGGGACATTCCAAGAGACCCAGTACTTC. It yields the protein CSVGPTGTFQETQYF.

This clonotype appeared a few times. This sequence joins TRBV6-4 and TRBJ2-3; tentatively, D is TRBD1 (5 bases). The CDR3 sequence is 14 residues long. The V and J ends lost 3 bases and 1 base respectively, with 8 bases between them. Germline lookup yields CDR1 MRHNA and CDR2 SNTAGT. The DNA for the CDR3 is TGTGCCAGCAGTGATTCCAGGGGCACAGATACGCAGTATTTT. Encoded protein: CASSDSRGTDTQYF.

The V gene is TRBV12-3 or TRBV12-4, the J gene TRBJ1-1; D perhaps matches TRBD1 (6 bases). The CDR3 runs 17 residues. V was trimmed by 1 base and J by 0 bases, leaving 15 bases between them. CDR3 nucleotide sequence: TGTGCCAGCAGTTTAGGAAGACGGACAGAAATGAACACTGAAGCTTTCTTT. It codes for CASSLGRRTEMNTEAFF.

Worth noting for this clonotype: A read error may explain this, as a much larger clone is one base away. V and J are TRBV12-3 or TRBV12-4 and TRBJ2-3; possibly TRBD2 for D (6 bases). This CDR3 region has 16 residues. Trimming took 6 bases from V and 3 from J, leaving 19 bases between them. The CDR3: CASSPRLGKKTDTQYF. CDR3 bases: TGTGCCAGCAGCCCTAGACTAGGCAAGAAAACAGATACGCAGTATTTT.

With respect to this clonotype: A read error may be the cause here, since a much bigger clone is one base away. The J gene is TRBJ2-4, the V gene TRBV12-3 or TRBV12-4, with no clear D. V was trimmed by 5 bases and J by 6 bases, leaving 11 bases between them. This CDR3 region has 13 residues. CDR3 sequence reads: CASSAGQTNIQYF. CDR3 nucleotides: TGTGCCAGCAGTGCCGGGCAAACAAACATTCAGTACTTC.

V gene TRBV12-3 or TRBV12-4 combines with J gene TRBJ1-2, with 7 bases fitting TRBD1. This CDR3 comprises 14 residues. V shed 6 bases, J shed 8 bases, and the junction held 12 bases outside the gene matches. The CDR3 is CASSGQQGLGGYTF. The DNA of the CDR3 is TGTGCCAGCAGCGGGCAACAGGGGCTGGGCGGCTACACCTTC.

V and J are TRBV7-9 and TRBJ1-2, with 8 bases aligning to TRBD1. The CDR3 covers 16 residues. The V segment lost 5 bases and the J segment 3 bases; nucleotides outside the gene matches: 11. Germline CDR1 reads SEHNR; CDR2 reads FQNEAQ (reference sequence). This CDR3 is CASSLSSGGADYGYTF. CDR3 DNA sequence: TGTGCCAGCAGCCTTTCTTCAGGGGGCGCAGACTATGGCTACACCTTC.

This clonotype has a handful of counts. The V and J genes are TRBV20-1 and TRBJ2-1; 9 nucleotides line up with TRBD1. The closer fit of TRBJ2-7 to the DNA end suggests the J call may be wrong. This CDR3 has 15 amino acids. Germline CDR1 reads DFQATT; CDR2 reads SNEGSKA (reference sequence). The chain's CDR3 is CSAQPLGQGDNEQYF. The CDR3, as DNA: TGCAGTGCTCAACCTCTGGGACAGGGCGACAATGAGCAGTACTTC.

The gene calls are TRBV7-8 and TRBJ2-7; 8 bases are a match to TRBD1. The CDR3 has 14 residues. CDR1 is SGHVS and CDR2 is FQNEAQ in the germline V gene. V lost 4 bases, J lost 6 bases, and 8 bases stayed unmatched. The CDR3 spells CASSSRTGSGEQYF. The CDR3 region has the DNA TGTGCCAGCAGCTCCAGGACAGGGAGCGGCGAGCAGTACTTC.

This chain links TRBV16 with TRBJ1-3; unclear D gene. The germline V and J ends were trimmed by 0 bases and 0 bases, with 6 bases remaining between them. Germline V lookup: CDR1 KGHSY, CDR2 FQNENV. The CDR3 extends over 15 amino acids. CDR3 in DNA: TGTGCCAGCAGCCAATCGGCTCACTCTGGAAACACCATATATTTT. Its protein product is CASSQSAHSGNTIYF.

The chain links TRBV9 to TRBJ2-3, with D tentatively TRBD1 or TRBD2 (6 bases each). CDR1 is SGDLS, CDR2 YYNGEE, per germline. CDR3 length: 17 residues. V lost 0 bases and J lost 3, with 17 bases in between. The CDR3 sequence is CASSVEGGRHKTDTQYF. DNA for the CDR3: TGTGCCAGCAGCGTAGAGGGGGGCCGTCACAAAACAGATACGCAGTATTTT.